The rows below give T cell receptor beta chains drawn from one sample of a study of regulatory T cells in long-lasting Graves disease. TCRdb fed the multiplex PCR reads into MiXCR, producing one record per CDR3 protein. The repertoire holds some 450,000 distinct CDR3 sequences, with around a quarter as singletons. The specimen was peripheral blood mononuclear cells (PBMCs), collected when the disease was refractory, from a patient treated with antithyroid drugs. All receptors derive from a female donor with Graves disease. The CDR3 runs from the conserved cysteine through the conserved F or W. A D gene is named only where the DNA matches it firmly. Clone size appears in some rows only: once, few, many, or a class for an expanded clone.

J gene,D gene,V gene,clone size,CDR3 protein,CDR3 DNA
TRBJ2-7,-,TRBV28,-,CASRLTQGGGDEQYF,TGTGCCAGCAGACTGACCCAAGGGGGGGGGGACGAGCAGTACTTC
TRBJ2-7,TRBD1,TRBV13,-,CASSPGRGQGIDEQYF,TGTGCCAGCAGCCCAGGGCGGGGACAGGGGATCGACGAGCAGTACTTC
TRBJ1-6,-,TRBV10-2,-,CASSADRGRGALHF,TGCGCCAGCAGTGCGGACAGAGGAAGAGGAGCCCTCCACTTT
TRBJ2-2,-,TRBV2,many,CASNPGATGELFF,TGTGCCAGCAACCCAGGGGCTACCGGGGAGCTGTTTTTT
TRBJ1-5,-,TRBV28,many,CASSPQPGTQNQPQHF,TGTGCCAGCAGTCCGCAGCCTGGGACCCAAAATCAGCCCCAGCATTTT
TRBJ2-2,-,TRBV6-5,-,CASSYSRGRSGELFF,TGTGCCAGCAGTTACTCCAGAGGGCGGTCCGGGGAGCTGTTTTTT
TRBJ1-6,TRBD1,TRBV20-1,few,CSARVSTGSASPLHF,TGCAGTGCTAGAGTATCGACAGGGTCGGCTTCACCCCTCCACTTT
TRBJ2-3,-,TRBV20-1,-,CSASAKWITDTQYF,TGCAGTGCTAGCGCTAAGTGGATTACAGATACGCAGTATTTT
TRBJ1-1,-,TRBV29-1,few,CSVEAGMGTEAFF,TGCAGCGTTGAAGCAGGAATGGGAACTGAAGCTTTCTTT
TRBJ1-3,TRBD1,TRBV20-1,few,CSASLGTGTSGNTIYF,TGCAGTGCTAGTTTAGGGACAGGGACCTCTGGAAACACCATATATTTT
TRBJ2-7,TRBD2,TRBV5-5,-,CASSSNAGTRAEQYF,TGTGCCAGCAGTTCCAATGCCGGGACTAGGGCCGAGCAGTACTTC
TRBJ1-1,TRBD1,TRBV5-1,many,CASSLETGSGTEAFF,TGCGCCAGCAGCCTAGAGACAGGGTCAGGCACTGAAGCTTTCTTT
TRBJ2-7,TRBD1,TRBV6-1,many,CASCRDRGAYEQYF,TGTGCCTCCTGCCGGGACAGGGGGGCCTACGAGCAGTACTTC
TRBJ2-7,-,TRBV29-1,once,CSVEGPGAPYEQYF,TGCAGCGTCGAGGGACCGGGAGCACCTTACGAGCAGTACTTC
TRBJ1-5,-,TRBV2,few,CASREGVYSNQPQHF,TGTGCCAGTAGGGAGGGAGTTTATAGCAATCAGCCCCAGCATTTT
TRBJ2-1,TRBD2,TRBV2,-,CASGSGTSGKGEQFF,TGTGCCAGCGGTTCTGGGACTAGCGGGAAGGGTGAGCAGTTCTTC
TRBJ2-5,-,TRBV3-1,-,CASSPLLDGEETQYF,TGTGCCAGCAGCCCCCTTTTAGACGGTGAAGAGACCCAGTACTTC
TRBJ1-5,-,TRBV6-1,-,CASSEGAGPQPQHF,TGTGCCAGCAGTGAAGGTGCAGGTCCACAGCCCCAGCATTTT
TRBJ1-2,TRBD1,TRBV3-1,-,CASSHQAGQSSYGYTF,TGTGCCAGCAGCCACCAAGCGGGACAGTCCTCCTATGGCTACACCTTC
TRBJ2-2,-,TRBV12-3/TRBV12-4,few,CASSLRLRQRNTGELFF,TGTGCCAGCAGTTTACGGCTACGACAGAGAAACACCGGGGAGCTGTTTTTT
TRBJ2-7,-,TRBV30,-,CAWSTRARYEQYF,TGTGCCTGGAGTACAAGGGCCAGGTACGAGCAGTACTTC
TRBJ2-7,TRBD1,TRBV9,-,CASSGRTGEAYEQYF,TGTGCCAGCAGCGGAAGGACAGGGGAAGCCTACGAGCAGTACTTC
TRBJ2-3,-,TRBV7-2,few,CASSLRSGNTQYF,TGTGCCAGCAGCTTAAGGTCGGGAAATACGCAGTATTTT
TRBJ1-6,-,TRBV20-1,few,CSARDRRISPLHF,TGCAGTGCTAGAGATCGAAGGATTTCACCCCTCCACTTT
TRBJ2-2,-,TRBV30,-,CAWTPQALGELFF,TGTGCCTGGACCCCACAGGCGCTAGGGGAGCTGTTTTTT
TRBJ1-2,-,TRBV20-1,few,CSAYLGGKGWNYGYTF,TGCAGTGCTTACCTTGGGGGTAAGGGCTGGAACTATGGCTACACCTTC
TRBJ1-6,TRBD1,TRBV2,-,CASSGTGLTPLHF,TGTGCCAGTTCCGGGACAGGGTTGACGCCCCTCCACTTT
TRBJ1-1,TRBD1,TRBV15,many,CATSRVGTGVEAFF,TGTGCCACCAGCAGAGTGGGGACAGGGGTTGAAGCTTTCTTT
TRBJ2-7,TRBD1,TRBV6-2/TRBV6-3,many,CASSSGQGHSYEQYF,TGTGCCAGCAGTTCCGGACAGGGGCATTCCTACGAGCAGTACTTC
TRBJ1-4,-,TRBV6-1,few,CASSDREATNEKLFF,TGTGCCAGCAGTGACAGAGAAGCAACTAATGAAAAACTGTTTTTT
TRBJ1-2,-,TRBV5-1,few,CASSFSRGNLYGYTF,TGCGCCAGCAGCTTTTCGAGAGGGAACCTCTATGGCTACACCTTC
TRBJ1-5,TRBD1,TRBV19,-,CASTTRQGSQPQHF,TGTGCCAGTACTACACGACAGGGGAGTCAGCCCCAGCATTTT
TRBJ1-4,-,TRBV30,few,CAWSLIGQYEKLFF,TGTGCCTGGAGTTTAATAGGGCAGTACGAAAAACTGTTTTTT
TRBJ2-1,TRBD2,TRBV6-1,-,CASSPITGLAGHSYNEQFF,TGTGCCAGCAGTCCGATAACAGGACTAGCGGGGCACTCCTACAATGAGCAGTTCTTC
TRBJ2-5,-,TRBV29-1,-,CSASGGGETQYF,TGCAGCGCTAGTGGGGGAGGAGAGACCCAGTACTTC
TRBJ2-2,TRBD2,TRBV7-8,-,CASSLYGGKFTGELFF,TGTGCCAGCAGCTTATACGGGGGGAAGTTCACCGGGGAGCTGTTTTTT
TRBJ1-5,-,TRBV28,many,CASSFSGQPQHF,TGTGCCAGCAGTTTCTCGGGTCAGCCCCAGCATTTT
TRBJ2-6,-,TRBV28,many,CASSSDGFGANVLTF,TGTGCCAGCAGCTCTGACGGGTTTGGGGCCAACGTCCTGACTTTC
TRBJ1-4,TRBD1,TRBV10-3,few,CAINSGTGNEKLFF,TGTGCCATCAACTCCGGGACAGGGAATGAAAAACTGTTTTTT
TRBJ2-1,TRBD2,TRBV2,-,CASRQEGGAYNEQFF,TGTGCCAGTCGTCAGGAGGGAGGGGCCTACAATGAGCAGTTCTTC
TRBJ2-5,TRBD2,TRBV27,-,CASRERAGGFEETQYF,TGTGCCAGTAGAGAGAGGGCGGGAGGTTTTGAAGAGACCCAGTACTTC
TRBJ2-7,-,TRBV24-1,few,CATSDSIGAGAYEQYF,TGTGCCACCAGTGATTCAATCGGGGCGGGTGCCTACGAGCAGTACTTC
TRBJ1-2,TRBD1,TRBV28,many,CASSLGETGDYGYTF,TGTGCCAGCAGTTTAGGCGAGACAGGGGACTATGGCTACACCTTC
TRBJ1-3,TRBD1,TRBV28,many,CASSSHTGGDSGGNTIYF,TGTGCCAGCAGTTCTCATACAGGGGGCGACTCCGGTGGAAACACCATATATTTT
TRBJ1-2,-,TRBV20-1,many,CSAGTGSDGYTF,TGCAGTGCTGGAACAGGGTCGGATGGCTACACCTTC
TRBJ1-4,-,TRBV20-1,-,CSARERVLANEKLFF,TGCAGTGCTAGAGAGCGGGTTTTGGCTAATGAAAAACTGTTTTTT
TRBJ2-5,-,TRBV15,few,CATSREKIQETQYF,TGTGCCACCAGCAGAGAAAAAATCCAAGAGACCCAGTACTTC
TRBJ2-2,-,TRBV6-1,few,CASTAGVAGELFF,TGTGCCAGCACAGCCGGCGTCGCCGGGGAGCTGTTTTTT
TRBJ2-5,-,TRBV27,many,CASSSLGETQYF,TGTGCCAGCAGCTCCCTGGGGGAGACCCAGTACTTC
TRBJ1-6,-,TRBV5-5,many,CASRPIPQVYSPLHF,TGTGCCAGCAGACCCATCCCACAGGTGTATTCACCCCTCCACTTT
TRBJ2-7,TRBD1,TRBV28,many,CASRGLDRGFWRGNPEQYF,TGTGCCAGCAGGGGGCTTGACAGGGGGTTTTGGAGGGGAAACCCCGAGCAGTACTTC
TRBJ2-2,-,TRBV7-3,-,CASGSSGELFF,TGTGCCAGCGGTTCGTCCGGGGAGCTGTTTTTT
TRBJ1-5,-,TRBV19,-,CASSLGFALLNQPQHF,TGTGCCAGTAGTCTAGGGTTTGCTCTACTCAATCAGCCCCAGCATTTT
TRBJ1-1,TRBD1,TRBV29-1,-,CSVGTGGTEAFF,TGCAGCGTTGGGACAGGGGGCACTGAAGCTTTCTTT
TRBJ2-5,TRBD2,TRBV4-1,-,CASSQDRLAGGPETQYF,TGCGCCAGCAGCCAGGACCGACTAGCGGGAGGGCCGGAGACCCAGTACTTC
TRBJ1-5,-,TRBV28,-,CASSFVPSNQPQHF,TGTGCCAGCAGTTTTGTCCCTAGCAATCAGCCCCAGCATTTT
TRBJ2-5,TRBD1,TRBV7-9,few,CASSSQNSTGGRVAEPWETQYF,TGTGCCAGCAGCTCCCAGAACAGTACAGGGGGGAGAGTAGCGGAGCCATGGGAGACCCAGTACTTC
TRBJ2-7,TRBD2,TRBV6-1,-,CATAGGLAGPYEQYF,TGTGCCACCGCTGGGGGACTAGCGGGACCCTACGAGCAGTACTTC
TRBJ2-3,-,TRBV18,few,CASSGGDTQYF,TGTGCCAGCTCGGGGGGAGATACGCAGTATTTT